This entry lists 21 T cell receptor beta chains sequenced from one sample in a study of untreated major depressive disorder. The method was immunoSEQ multiplex PCR; TCRdb's version includes in-frame clones alone and lacks a portion of them. The sample contains 20,000 or so clones, over 75% of which appear only once. Sample: CD4+ T cells from PBMCs. The receptors shown here come from a woman aged 25 to 45 in good health.

The chain joins TRBV28 to TRBJ1-4; 8 nucleotides match TRBD1. J lost 8 bases, V lost 6 bases, and 8 bases had no gene match. The V gene's germline CDR1 is MDHEN and CDR2 SYDVKM. CDR3 length equals 14 residues. This CDR3 reads CASSLTGGREKLFF. The DNA for the CDR3 is TGTGCCAGCAGCCTAACAGGGGGGAGGGAAAAACTGTTTTTT. Complete variable domain (other parts from reference TRBV28 and TRBJ1-4): DVKVTQSSRYLVKRTGEKVFLECVQDMDHENMFWYRQDPGLGLRLIYFSYDVKMKEKGDIPEGYSVSREKKERFSLILESASTNQTSMYLCASSLTGGREKLFFGSGTQLSVL.

The V and J genes are TRBV18 and TRBJ2-3; D unclear. CDR1 KGHSH and CDR2 LQKENI come from the germline V gene. CDR3 size: 15 residues. The V end lost 3 bases, the J end lost 0 bases, and 10 bases lay between the germline ends. The CDR3 spells CASSPTAASTDTQYF. The CDR3 DNA is TGTGCCAGCTCACCGACGGCCGCTAGCACAGATACGCAGTATTTT.

The chain carries TRBV14 and TRBJ2-5; 13 bases fit TRBD2. Unmatched junction bases numbered 4, after V lost 4 bases and J lost 5 bases. Germline values: CDR1 SGHDN, CDR2 FVKESK. The CDR3 has 15 amino acids. The CDR3 region is CASSLGLAGVETQYF. The CDR3 DNA sequence: TGTGCCAGCAGCCTAGGACTAGCGGGAGTTGAGACCCAGTACTTC.

CDR3 sequence: CSVVGRANYGYTF. In DNA form, the CDR3 reads TGCAGCGTTGTTGGCCGCGCTAACTATGGCTACACCTTC. The V and J genes are TRBV29-1 and TRBJ1-2, with D unresolved. CDR1 and CDR2 from the germline V gene are SQVTM and ANQGSEA. Trimming removed 4 bases from V and 0 bases from J, with 9 bases in between. The CDR3 runs to 13 residues.

J is TRBJ2-2 and V is TRBV29-1, with TRBD2 matching 9 bases. The CDR3 totals 17 residues. Losses at the gene ends were 4 bases for V and 4 bases for J; bases not matched to a gene: 13. The germline gives CDR1 SQVTM, CDR2 ANQGSEA. CDR3 DNA sequence: TGCAGCGTTGTAGCTGCGGGAGGGGGCACGGGCACCGGGGAGCTGTTTTTT. Its protein is CSVVAAGGGTGTGELFF.

J is TRBJ2-3 and V is TRBV28; possibly TRBD2 for D (6 bases). The CDR3 is made up of 11 amino acids. Germline CDR1 is MDHEN and CDR2 is SYDVKM. The V and J ends lost 3 bases and 13 bases respectively, with 11 bases between them. CDR3 amino acids: CASSLGEEKYF. The CDR3 nucleotides are TGTGCCAGCAGTTTGGGGGAGGAGAAGTATTTT.

This clone has more than one count but fewer than ten. The chain combines TRBV5-1 with TRBJ2-2; D unclear. The CDR3 length is 16 residues. Trimming stripped 0 bases from V and 3 bases from J, with 12 bases between. Germline CDR1 is SGHRS and CDR2 is YFSETQ. The CDR3 bases are TGCGCCAGCAGCTTGGTTGGTAATACTTACACCGGGGAGCTGTTTTTT. It yields the protein CASSLVGNTYTGELFF.

A single count supports this clone. V and J are TRBV6-5 and TRBJ2-7; 7 nucleotides agree with TRBD1. CDR1 and CDR2 (germline): MNHEY, SVGAGI. Trimming cost V 7 bases and J 0 bases; bases outside gene matches: 3. This CDR3 has 13 amino acids. CDR3: CASTPGGSYEQYF. In nucleotides, the CDR3 is TGTGCCAGCACCCCAGGGGGCTCCTACGAGCAGTACTTC.

The chain employs TRBV19 and TRBJ1-2, with 8 bases identical to TRBD1. The V gene end was trimmed by 5 bases and the J gene end by 2 bases; junction bases not matched to a gene: 4. This CDR3 comprises 14 residues. CDR1 and CDR2 (germline): LNHDA, SQIVND (reference sequence). The CDR3 reads CASSQAGGNYGYTF. The CDR3 DNA reads as TGTGCCAGTAGTCAAGCAGGGGGCAACTATGGCTACACCTTC.

This clone was detected only a few times. J is TRBJ2-6 and V is TRBV19; D tentatively fits TRBD1 or TRBD2 (6 bases each). Trimming shortened V by 5 bases and J by 4 bases, and 15 bases separated the two germline ends. The germline V gene has CDR1 LNHDA and CDR2 SQIVND (reference sequence). This CDR3 has 16 residues. The DNA of the CDR3 is TGTGCCAGTAGTCCACTCTCGGGGGCCGGGGCCAACGTCCTGACTTTC. It translates to CASSPLSGAGANVLTF. Supplemented by reference TRBV19 and TRBJ2-6, the full variable domain reads DGGITQSPKYLFRKEGQNVTLSCEQNLNHDAMYWYRQDPGQGLRLIYYSQIVNDFQKGDIAEGYSVSREKKESFPLTVTSAQKNPTAFYLCASSPLSGAGANVLTFGAGSRLTVL.

This sequence joins TRBV11-2 and TRBJ2-7; 11 nucleotides align to TRBD2. Trimming removed 0 bases from V and 3 bases from J; junction bases left unmatched: 4. This CDR3 contains 16 residues. Per germline, CDR1 SGHAT and CDR2 FQNNGV. The DNA for the CDR3 is TGTGCCAGCAGCTTAGATCCGGGACTAGCGGTCTACGAGCAGTACTTC. Translating gives CASSLDPGLAVYEQYF. The entire variable domain, with the rest obtained from reference TRBV11-2 and TRBJ2-7, is as follows: EAGVAQSPRYKIIEKRQSVAFWCNPISGHATLYWYQQILGQGPKLLIQFQNNGVVDDSQLPKDRFSAERLKGVDSTLKIQPAKLEDSAVYLCASSLDPGLAVYEQYFGPGTRLTVT.

The rearrangement links TRBV5-5 to TRBJ1-2; D gene uncertain. This CDR3 is 12 amino acids long. With 2 bases removed from V and 6 bases from J, the gap between germline ends came to 8 bases. Per germline, CDR1 SGHKS and CDR2 YYEKEE (reference sequence). The CDR3 here is CASSFAGNGYTF. Here the CDR3 DNA reads TGTGCCAGCAGCTTTGCGGGCAATGGCTACACCTTC.

The CDR3 DNA reads TGTGCCAGCTCACCGGGACTAGCAGAGACCCAGTACTTC. Protein product: CASSPGLAETQYF. This chain uses TRBV18 with TRBJ2-5, with 9 bases matching TRBD2. The CDR3 is made up of 13 amino acids. Germline CDR1 reads KGHSH; CDR2 reads LQKENI. V trimming: 3 bases; J trimming: 4 bases; junction bases outside the gene matches: 0.

V and J are TRBV27 and TRBJ2-7, with TRBD1 identical over 12 bases. After removal of 3 bases from V and 4 bases from J, the junction contained 10 bases not matched to a gene. CDR3 length: 17 amino acids. Germline CDR1 reads MNHEY; CDR2 reads SMNVEV (reference sequence). The CDR3 sequence is CASSFSGQGALGYEQYF. The CDR3 bases are TGTGCCAGCAGTTTCTCGGGACAGGGGGCGCTTGGGTACGAGCAGTACTTC.

This clone has just one count. It is likely a read error, because the conserved phenylalanine at the end of the CDR3 is missing. The limits of the CDR3 on the DNA are not certain, so only TCRdb's listed CDR3 is given. The chain employs TRBV7-2 and TRBJ1-2. The germline V gene encodes CDR1 SGHTA and CDR2 FQGNSA. 17 amino acids form the CDR3, both terminal residues included. The chain's CDR3 is CASSFSAKAAPYSSISS.

CDR3 protein: CASGLAGTSAYNEQFF. CDR3 DNA: TGTGCTAGTGGTTTGGCCGGGACTAGCGCTTACAATGAGCAGTTCTTC. This rearrangement joins TRBV12-5 to TRBJ2-1; 10 positions match TRBD2. CDR3 length: 16 amino acids. After removal of 1 base from V and 4 bases from J, the junction contained 4 bases not matched to a gene. Germline V gene sequence: CDR1 LGHNT, CDR2 FRNRAP. The variable domain in full, with the rest retrieved from reference TRBV12-5 and TRBJ2-1, is DARVTQTPRHKVTEMGQEVTMRCQPILGHNTVFWYRQTMMQGLELLAYFRNRAPLDDSGMPKDRFSAEMPDATLATLKIQPSEPRDSAVYFCASGLAGTSAYNEQFFGPGTRLTVL.

The rearrangement uses TRBV29-1 and TRBJ2-2; the D gene is possibly TRBD1 (5 bases). Trimming stripped 5 bases from V and 3 bases from J, with 7 bases between. CDR3 length: 12 residues. CDR1 is SQVTM and CDR2 is ANQGSEA in the germline V gene. The CDR3: CSVLRDTGELFF. CDR3 nucleotides: TGCAGCGTTCTCAGGGACACCGGGGAGCTGTTTTTT.

A word on this clone: Other DNA sequences within the sample encode an identical CDR3. The chain has TRBV28 and TRBJ1-2; 7 bases are a match to TRBD1. In germline, CDR1 is MDHEN, CDR2 SYDVKM. V was pared by 3 bases and J by 5 bases, with 3 bases of the junction left unmatched. CDR3 length: 13 amino acids. CDR3 sequence reads: CASSLGTDYGYTF. In nucleotides, the CDR3 is TGTGCCAGCAGTTTGGGGACAGATTATGGCTACACCTTC.

This chain uses TRBV2 with TRBJ2-3; TRBD1 agrees at 9 bases. The CDR3 sequence is 14 residues long. Germline CDR1 reads SNHLY; CDR2 reads FYNNEI. J gave up 4 bases and V 8 bases, and 7 bases lay outside the gene matches. In nucleotides, the CDR3 is TGTGCCAGCGATAGGACAGGGGTCCCAGATACGCAGTATTTT. Translation: CASDRTGVPDTQYF.

The V gene is TRBV9, the J gene TRBJ1-4; TRBD1 agrees at 7 bases. Per germline, CDR1 SGDLS and CDR2 YYNGEE. Trimming cost V 2 bases and J 0 bases; bases outside gene matches: 4. The CDR3 covers 16 residues. DNA of the CDR3: TGTGCCAGCAGCGTTGGGACAGCTGCAACTAATGAAAAACTGTTTTTT. Its protein product is CASSVGTAATNEKLFF. The full variable domain, rest sourced from reference TRBV9 and TRBJ1-4, is DSGVTQTPKHLITATGQRVTLRCSPRSGDLSVYWYQQSLDQGLQFLIQYYNGEERAKGNILERFSAQQFPDLHSELNLSSLELGDSALYFCASSVGTAATNEKLFFGSGTQLSVL.

The rearrangement links TRBV7-5 to TRBJ2-1; TRBD2, the table's D call, lacks a check against the DNA. TRBV7-5 is a known pseudogene. The CDR3 loop spans 17 amino acids. The CDR3 sequence is CARSLGGEREPYNEQFF. CDR3 DNA: TGTGCCAGAAGCTTAGGTGGCGAGCGGGAGCCCTACAATGAGCAGTTCTTC.